This T cell receptor beta chain was sequenced in a study of identical twins. Study-level points and caveats: Invariant MAIT and iNKT cells may have partly biased zero-insertion analyses.

Using its own MiXCR run on the 5' RACE reads, TCRdb lists one record per CDR3 protein. The data contain 500,000 or so distinct CDR3 sequences, 20% to 25% of them singletons. J lost 1 base, V lost 5 bases, and 2 bases had no gene match. This CDR3 is 13 amino acids long. CDR1 and CDR2 (germline): DFQATT, SNEGSKA (reference sequence). This clonotype was detected a few times. Its target is not known. Separately, the same data were catalogued under a study of T cells expressing NK-cell markers. According to that study: Sequencing of TCR beta repertoires drew on sorted CD3+CD56+NKG2C+, CD3+CD56+NKG2C- and CD3+CD56-NKG2C+ T cells. The share of CD8+ T cells held by dominant NKG2C+ clonotypes was about 1.0-7.5% in more than 5 donors.

This rearrangement joins TRBV20-1 to TRBJ1-1; TRBD1 matches 9 bases. This TCR was recovered from a young woman in good health. The sequencing input was CD4+ T cells sorted from blood. The CDR3 DNA is TGCAGTGCTGGGACAGGGTGGAACACTGAAGCTTTCTTT. It yields the protein CSAGTGWNTEAFF.